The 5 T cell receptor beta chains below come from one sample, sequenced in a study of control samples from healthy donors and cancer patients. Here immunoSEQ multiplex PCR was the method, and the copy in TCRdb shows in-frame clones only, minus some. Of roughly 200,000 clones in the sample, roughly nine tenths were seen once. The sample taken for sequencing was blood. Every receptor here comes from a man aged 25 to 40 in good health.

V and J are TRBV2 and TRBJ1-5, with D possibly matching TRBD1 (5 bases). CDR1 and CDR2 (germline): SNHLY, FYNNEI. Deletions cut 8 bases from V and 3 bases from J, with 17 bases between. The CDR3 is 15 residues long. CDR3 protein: CASSPGDLTNQPQHF. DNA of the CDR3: TGTGCCAGCTCTCCGGGGGACTTAACCAATCAGCCCCAGCATTTT. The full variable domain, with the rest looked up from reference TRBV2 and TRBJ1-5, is EPEVTQTPSHQVTQMGQEVILRCVPISNHLYFYWYRQILGQKVEFLVSFYNNEISEKSEIFDDQFSVERPDGSNFTLKIRSTKLEDSAMYFCASSPGDLTNQPQHFGDGTRLSIL.

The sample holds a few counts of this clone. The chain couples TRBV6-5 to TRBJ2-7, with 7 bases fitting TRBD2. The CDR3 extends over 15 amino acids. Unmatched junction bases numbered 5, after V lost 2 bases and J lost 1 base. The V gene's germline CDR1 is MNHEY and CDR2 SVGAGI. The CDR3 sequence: CASSYQPSGSYEQYF. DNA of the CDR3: TGTGCCAGCAGTTACCAGCCTAGCGGTTCCTACGAGCAGTACTTC.

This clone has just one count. The CDR3 loop is CAPTIGGQDIQYF. The DNA of the CDR3 is TGTGCCCCAACCATAGGGGGGCAGGACATTCAGTACTTC. This chain links TRBV5-3 with TRBJ2-4, with D possibly called TRBD1 or TRBD2 (6 bases each). TRBV5-3 is an ORF, with its function uncertain. V lost 10 bases and J lost 8, with 19 bases in between. The CDR3 sequence is 13 residues long.

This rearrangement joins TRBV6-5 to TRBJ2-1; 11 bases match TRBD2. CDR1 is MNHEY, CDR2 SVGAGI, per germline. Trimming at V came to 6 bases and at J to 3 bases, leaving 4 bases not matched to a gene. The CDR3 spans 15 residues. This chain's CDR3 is CASSPGTSGYNEQFF. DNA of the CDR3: TGTGCCAGCAGCCCCGGGACTAGCGGCTACAATGAGCAGTTCTTC.

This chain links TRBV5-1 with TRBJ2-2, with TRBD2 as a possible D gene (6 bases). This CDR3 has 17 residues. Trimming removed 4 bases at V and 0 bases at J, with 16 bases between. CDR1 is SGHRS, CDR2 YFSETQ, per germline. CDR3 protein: CASSPGERAANTGELFF. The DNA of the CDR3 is TGCGCCAGCAGCCCGGGAGAGCGGGCCGCGAACACCGGGGAGCTGTTTTTT.